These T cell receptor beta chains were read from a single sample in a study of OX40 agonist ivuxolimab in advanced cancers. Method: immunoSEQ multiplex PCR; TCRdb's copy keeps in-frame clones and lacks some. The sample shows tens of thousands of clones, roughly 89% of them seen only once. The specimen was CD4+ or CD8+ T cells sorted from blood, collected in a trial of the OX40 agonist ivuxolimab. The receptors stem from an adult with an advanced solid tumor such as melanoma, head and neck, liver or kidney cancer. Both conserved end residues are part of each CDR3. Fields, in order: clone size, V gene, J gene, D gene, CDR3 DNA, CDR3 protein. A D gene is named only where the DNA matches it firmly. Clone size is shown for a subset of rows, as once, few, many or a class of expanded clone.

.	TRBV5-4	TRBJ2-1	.	TGTGCCAGCAGCTCAAGGGGGAGGAAAGTACATGAGCAGTTCTTC	CASSSRGRKVHEQFF
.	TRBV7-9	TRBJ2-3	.	TGTGCCAGCCACCCTGCCTCCACAGATACGCAGTATTTT	CASHPASTDTQYF
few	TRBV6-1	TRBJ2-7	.	TGTGCCAGCAGCCCCAGAAGAGGATCTAGGGAGCAGTACTTC	CASSPRRGSREQYF
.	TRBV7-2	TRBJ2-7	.	TGTGCCAGCGGCAGGACAGCATACTACGAGCAGTACTTC	CASGRTAYYEQYF
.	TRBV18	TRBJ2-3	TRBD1	TGTGCCAGCTCACCAGACAGGGGGGCGACAGATACGCAGTATTTT	CASSPDRGATDTQYF
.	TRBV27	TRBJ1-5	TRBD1	TGTGCCAGCACTCCTAAACCTCGGACAGGCCCACTCAATCAGCCCCAGCATTTT	CASTPKPRTGPLNQPQHF
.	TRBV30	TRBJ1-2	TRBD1	TGTGCCTGGAGAGGGACAGGACCACGTTCCTATGGCTACACCTTC	CAWRGTGPRSYGYTF
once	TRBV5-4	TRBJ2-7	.	TGTGCCAGCAGCTTGTGGGGGGCCTACGAGCAGTACTTC	CASSLWGAYEQYF
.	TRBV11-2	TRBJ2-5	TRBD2	TGTGCCAGCAGCTTATTAGCGGGGGTCCAAGAGACCCAGTACTTC	CASSLLAGVQETQYF
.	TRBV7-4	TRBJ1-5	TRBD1	TGTGTATGCGGGACAGGTAACTGTTCCCTCAATCAGCCCCAGCATTTT	CVCGTGNCSLNQPQHF
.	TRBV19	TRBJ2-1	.	TGTGCCAGTAGCCGGCCGGGACTTCCCCCCGAGCAGTTCTTC	CASSRPGLPPEQFF
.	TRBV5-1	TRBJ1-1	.	TGCGCCAGCAGCTGGGACGGCACTGAAGCTTTCTTT	CASSWDGTEAFF
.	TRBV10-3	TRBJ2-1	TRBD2	TGTGCCATCAGTGAGAGACTAGCGGATTCCTACAATGAGCAGTTCTTC	CAISERLADSYNEQFF
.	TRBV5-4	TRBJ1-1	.	TGTGCCAGCAGCGAACGGGCGGATTGGAACACTGAAGCTTTCTTT	CASSERADWNTEAFF
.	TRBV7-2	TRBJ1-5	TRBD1	TGTGCCAGCAGCTTATTTAGGTCCGGGACAGGAGGTCAGCCCCAGCATTTT	CASSLFRSGTGGQPQHF
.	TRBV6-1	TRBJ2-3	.	TGTGCCAGCAGTGAGTTGGGGGTGAGCACAGATACGCAGTATTTT	CASSELGVSTDTQYF
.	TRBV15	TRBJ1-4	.	TGTGCCACCAGCAGAGCTGCAACTAATGAAAAACTGTTTTTT	CATSRAATNEKLFF
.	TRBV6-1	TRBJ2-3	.	TGTGCCAGCTTCGGGAAGAGCACAGATACGCAGTATTTT	CASFGKSTDTQYF
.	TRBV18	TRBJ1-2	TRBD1	TGTGCCAGCTCACCATCCGGGACAGGGAGTGGCTACACCTTC	CASSPSGTGSGYTF
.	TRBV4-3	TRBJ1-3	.	TGCGCCAGCAGCCAAGAAACCGATAGGAGCTCTGGAAACACCATATATTTT	CASSQETDRSSGNTIYF
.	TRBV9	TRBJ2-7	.	TGTGCCAGCAGCGTAGAGCCAGGGGAGGGCGAGCAGTACTTC	CASSVEPGEGEQYF
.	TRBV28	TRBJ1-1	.	TGTGCCAGCAGCCCCTACAGGAACACTGAAGCTTTCTTT	CASSPYRNTEAFF
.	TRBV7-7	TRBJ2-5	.	TGTGCTAGCAGCATATCCAACCAAGAGACCCAGTACTTC	CASSISNQETQYF
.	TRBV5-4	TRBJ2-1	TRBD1	TGTGCCAGCACCCCAACCTTGGACAGGGAGAATGAGCAGTTCTTC	CASTPTLDRENEQFF
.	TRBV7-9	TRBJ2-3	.	TGTGCCAGCAGCCCCGGTACAGGCACAGATACGCAGTATTTT	CASSPGTGTDTQYF
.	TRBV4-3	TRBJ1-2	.	TGCGCCAGCAGCCAACCTGAAGAACATGGGCTTTATGGCTACACCTTC	CASSQPEEHGLYGYTF
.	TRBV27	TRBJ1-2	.	TGTGCCAGCAGTTTCTGGGTCGGCAATTCTCCCTATGGCTACACCTTC	CASSFWVGNSPYGYTF
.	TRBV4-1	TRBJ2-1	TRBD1	TGCGCCAGCAGCCCGGGGCGGGACAGGGAGGACAATGAGCAGTTCTTC	CASSPGRDREDNEQFF
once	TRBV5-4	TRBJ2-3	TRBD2	TGTGCCAGCAGCTTGCTAGCGGGATTAAGTTTACGAGGCACAGATACGCAGTATTTT	CASSLLAGLSLRGTDTQYF
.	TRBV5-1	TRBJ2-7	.	TGCGCCAGCCGGGGATCGTGGGAGCAGTACTTC	CASRGSWEQYF
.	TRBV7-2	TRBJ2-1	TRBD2	TGTGCCAGCAGCCTGACTAGCGGGAGGGCCGTGTACAATGAGCAGTTCTTC	CASSLTSGRAVYNEQFF
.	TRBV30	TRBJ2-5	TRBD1	TGTGCCTGGAGTAGGGGACAGCTCCAAGAGACCCAGTACTTC	CAWSRGQLQETQYF
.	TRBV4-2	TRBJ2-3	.	TGTGCCAGCAGCCAATATGCGGGAACCACAGATACGCAGTATTTT	CASSQYAGTTDTQYF
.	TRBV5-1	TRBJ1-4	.	TGCGCCAGCAGCTTGGGTGTGGAGGGAGGTGAAAAACTGTTTTTT	CASSLGVEGGEKLFF
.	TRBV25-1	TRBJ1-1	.	TGTGCCAGCAAGACAGATATCATGAACACTGAAGCTTTCTTT	CASKTDIMNTEAFF
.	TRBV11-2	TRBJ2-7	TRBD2	TGTGCCAGCAGCTTACGTCCAGCGGGATACGAGCAGTACTTC	CASSLRPAGYEQYF
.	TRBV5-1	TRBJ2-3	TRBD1	TGCGCCAGCAGCTTGGGGACAGGGGTGGATACGCAGTATTTT	CASSLGTGVDTQYF
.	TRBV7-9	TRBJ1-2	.	TGTGCCAGCAGCCGGGACCTTGGCTACACCTTC	CASSRDLGYTF
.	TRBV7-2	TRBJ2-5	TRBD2	TGTGCCAGCAGCCGAAGGACTAGCGGGGGGGATAATGGGGAGACCCAGTACTTC	CASSRRTSGGDNGETQYF
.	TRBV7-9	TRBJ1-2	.	TGTGCCAGCAGCTTGGGGGACAACTATGGCTACACCTTC	CASSLGDNYGYTF
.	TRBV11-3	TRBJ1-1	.	TGTGCCAGCAGCCGGGACACGGGCACTGAAGCTTTCTTT	CASSRDTGTEAFF
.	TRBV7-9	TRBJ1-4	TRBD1	TGTGCCAGCAGTCCCGGGACAGGTGGTGAAAAACTGTTTTTT	CASSPGTGGEKLFF
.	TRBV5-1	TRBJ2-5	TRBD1	TGCGCCAGCAGCATTCCCCAGGGGGCACACGAGACCCAGTACTTC	CASSIPQGAHETQYF
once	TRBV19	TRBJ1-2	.	TGTGCCAGTAGTATAGATGGTGGAGGCGGCTACACCTTC	CASSIDGGGGYTF
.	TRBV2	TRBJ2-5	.	TGTGCCAGCTGTCGGGGGCCGGAAGAGACCCAGTACTTC	CASCRGPEETQYF
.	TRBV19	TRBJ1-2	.	TGTGCCAGTAGTATCCTAGAAGAGACTAACTATGGCTACACCTTC	CASSILEETNYGYTF
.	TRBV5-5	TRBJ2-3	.	TGTGCCAGCAGCCCCGGTCCGGGGTGGGCAGATACGCAGTATTTT	CASSPGPGWADTQYF
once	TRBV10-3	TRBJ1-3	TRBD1	TGTGCCATCCGGACAGGGGAGGGTGGAAACACCATATATTTT	CAIRTGEGGNTIYF
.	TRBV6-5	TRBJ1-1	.	TGTGCCAGCAGAGCGACCCCATTTGGGACTGAAGCTTTCTTT	CASRATPFGTEAFF
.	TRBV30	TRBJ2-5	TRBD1	TGTGCCTGGAAACAGGGGTTGTTGGAGACCCAGTACTTC	CAWKQGLLETQYF
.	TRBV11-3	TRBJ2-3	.	TGTGCCAGCAGCTTAGGGGCAGGCGCCACAGATACGCAGTATTTT	CASSLGAGATDTQYF
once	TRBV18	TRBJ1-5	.	TGTGCCAGCTCATCAGGTCCGGGAGGCCGCAATCAGCCCCAGCATTTT	CASSSGPGGRNQPQHF
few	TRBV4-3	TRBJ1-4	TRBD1	TGCGCCAGCAGCCAAGAAAGGGACAGGGGAACGTTTTTT	CASSQERDRGTFF
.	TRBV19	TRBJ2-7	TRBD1	TGTGCCAGTAGTCTAGACAGGGGGGATTACGGAAAGCAGTACTTC	CASSLDRGDYGKQYF